The T cell receptor (beta chain) described here comes from a study of PD-L1 blockade in urothelial cancer. About the research overall: Administration of atezolizumab to patients began in about 2014, at 1,200 mg intravenously every 3 weeks. At 3 weeks (second dose) and 6 weeks after starting treatment, blood was analyzed. Researchers found blood samples held a median of roughly 140,000 T cells.

The time point was: pretreatment peripheral blood. Locally advanced or metastatic urothelial carcinoma was diagnosed in the patients. The repertoire was sequenced with immunoSEQ multiplex PCR; TCRdb's copy has only in-frame clones and lacks some. Of around 100,000 clones in the sample, roughly 87% were seen once. Germline V gene sequence: CDR1 MNHEY, CDR2 SMNVEV (reference sequence). V was pared by 4 bases and J by 9 bases, with 12 bases of the junction left unmatched. This CDR3 region has 15 residues. The V call is TRBV27, the J call TRBJ2-1, with 7 bases matching TRBD1. Here the sequenced sample was PBMCs, taken around atezolizumab (anti-PD-L1) treatment. The receptor's source is a man in his sixties with urothelial cancer. The chain's CDR3 is CASSWGRQGASEQFF. CDR3 nucleotide sequence: TGTGCCAGCAGTTGGGGAAGACAGGGAGCGAGTGAGCAGTTCTTC.